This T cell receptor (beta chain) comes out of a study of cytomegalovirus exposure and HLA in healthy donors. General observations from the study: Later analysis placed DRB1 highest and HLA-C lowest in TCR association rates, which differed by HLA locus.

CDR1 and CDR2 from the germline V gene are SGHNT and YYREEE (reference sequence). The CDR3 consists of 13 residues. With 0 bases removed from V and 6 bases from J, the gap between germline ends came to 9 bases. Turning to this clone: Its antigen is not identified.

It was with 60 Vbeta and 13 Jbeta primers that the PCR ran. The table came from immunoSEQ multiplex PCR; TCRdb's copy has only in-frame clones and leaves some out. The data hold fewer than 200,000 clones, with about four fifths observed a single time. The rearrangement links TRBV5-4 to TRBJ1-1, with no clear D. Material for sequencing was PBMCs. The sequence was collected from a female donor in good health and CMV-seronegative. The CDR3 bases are TGTGCCAGCAGCTTGGTGGCGAGGGCTGAAGCTTTCTTT. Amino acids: CASSLVARAEAFF.